The clone carrying this T cell receptor (beta chain) was counted once. The sample is drawn from a study of blood T cell repertoires in COVID-19. Germline loops: CDR1 SGHRS, CDR2 YFSETQ. The CDR3 runs 15 residues. V was trimmed by 5 bases and J by 1 base, leaving 16 bases between them. Generated by immunoSEQ multiplex PCR, the TCRdb table keeps only in-frame clones and is missing some. This table holds about 220,000 clones, more than 80% found once. Sequenced: PBMCs or T cells enriched from blood (not recorded which). V gene TRBV5-1 combines with J gene TRBJ2-7; D remains unclear. This receptor was identified in a woman aged 18-29 years in a cohort exposed to, infected with or recovered from COVID-19 (not recorded which). As DNA, the CDR3 is TGCGCCAGCAGATTCGACAAGTCCCCTTCCTACGAGCAGTACTTC. This sequence encodes CASRFDKSPSYEQYF.